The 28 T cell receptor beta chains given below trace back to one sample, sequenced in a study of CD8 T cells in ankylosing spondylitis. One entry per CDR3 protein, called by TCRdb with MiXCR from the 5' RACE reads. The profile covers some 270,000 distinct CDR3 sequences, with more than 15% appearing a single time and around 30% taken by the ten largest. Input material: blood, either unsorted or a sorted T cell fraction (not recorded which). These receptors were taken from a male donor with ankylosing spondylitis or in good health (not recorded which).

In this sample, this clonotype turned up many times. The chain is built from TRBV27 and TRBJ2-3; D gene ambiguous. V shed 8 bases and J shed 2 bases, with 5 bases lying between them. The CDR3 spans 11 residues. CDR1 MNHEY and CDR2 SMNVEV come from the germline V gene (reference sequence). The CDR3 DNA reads TGTGCCAGCGGGCACACAGATACGCAGTATTTT. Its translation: CASGHTDTQYF.

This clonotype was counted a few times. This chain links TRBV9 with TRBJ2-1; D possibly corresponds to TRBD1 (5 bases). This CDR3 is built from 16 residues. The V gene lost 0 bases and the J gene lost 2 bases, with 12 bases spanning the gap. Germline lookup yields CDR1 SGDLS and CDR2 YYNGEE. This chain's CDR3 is CASSVEGTGAYNEQFF. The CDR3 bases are TGTGCCAGCAGCGTAGAGGGAACAGGCGCCTACAATGAGCAGTTCTTC.

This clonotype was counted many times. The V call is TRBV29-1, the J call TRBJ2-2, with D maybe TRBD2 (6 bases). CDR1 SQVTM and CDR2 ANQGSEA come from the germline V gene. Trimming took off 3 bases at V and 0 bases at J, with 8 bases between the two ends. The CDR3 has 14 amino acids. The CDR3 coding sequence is TGCAGCGTTGAGGGAGGATCGAACACCGGGGAGCTGTTTTTT. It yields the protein CSVEGGSNTGELFF.

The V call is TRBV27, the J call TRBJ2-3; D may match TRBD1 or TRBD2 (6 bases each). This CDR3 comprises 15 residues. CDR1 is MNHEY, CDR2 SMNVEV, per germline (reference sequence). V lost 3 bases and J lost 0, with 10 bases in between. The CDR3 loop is CASSFTGASTDTQYF. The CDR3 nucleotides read TGTGCCAGCAGTTTCACGGGGGCCAGCACAGATACGCAGTATTTT.

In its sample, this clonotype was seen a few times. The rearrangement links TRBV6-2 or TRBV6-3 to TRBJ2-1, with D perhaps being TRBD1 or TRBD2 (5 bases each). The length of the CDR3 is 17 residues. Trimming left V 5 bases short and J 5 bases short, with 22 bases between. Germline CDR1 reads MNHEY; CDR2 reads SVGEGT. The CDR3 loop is CASSTPGRPPGDNEQFF. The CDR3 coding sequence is TGTGCCAGCAGTACCCCGGGACGCCCTCCCGGGGACAATGAGCAGTTCTTC.

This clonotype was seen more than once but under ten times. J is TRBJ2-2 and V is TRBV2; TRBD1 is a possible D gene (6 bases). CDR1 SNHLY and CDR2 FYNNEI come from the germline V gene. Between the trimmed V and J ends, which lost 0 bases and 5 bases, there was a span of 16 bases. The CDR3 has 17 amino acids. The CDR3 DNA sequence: TGTGCCAGCAGTGAAGCGGGGGCAGGACTGTTGACCGGGGAGCTGTTTTTT. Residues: CASSEAGAGLLTGELFF.

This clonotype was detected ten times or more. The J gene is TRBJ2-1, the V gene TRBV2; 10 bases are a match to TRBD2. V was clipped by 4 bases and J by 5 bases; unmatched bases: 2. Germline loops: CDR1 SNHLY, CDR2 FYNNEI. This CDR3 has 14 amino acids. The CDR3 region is CASSGLAGDNEQFF. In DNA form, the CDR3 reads TGTGCCAGCAGTGGCCTAGCGGGAGACAATGAGCAGTTCTTC. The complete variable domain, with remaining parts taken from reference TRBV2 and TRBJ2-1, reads EPEVTQTPSHQVTQMGQEVILRCVPISNHLYFYWYRQILGQKVEFLVSFYNNEISEKSEIFDDQFSVERPDGSNFTLKIRSTKLEDSAMYFCASSGLAGDNEQFFGPGTRLTVL.

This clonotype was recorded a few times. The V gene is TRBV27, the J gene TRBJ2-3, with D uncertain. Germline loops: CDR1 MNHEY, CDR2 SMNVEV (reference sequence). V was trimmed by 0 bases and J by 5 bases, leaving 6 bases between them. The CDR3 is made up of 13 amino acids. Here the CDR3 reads CASSLSLVDTQYF. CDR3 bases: TGTGCCAGCAGTTTATCCCTAGTAGATACGCAGTATTTT.

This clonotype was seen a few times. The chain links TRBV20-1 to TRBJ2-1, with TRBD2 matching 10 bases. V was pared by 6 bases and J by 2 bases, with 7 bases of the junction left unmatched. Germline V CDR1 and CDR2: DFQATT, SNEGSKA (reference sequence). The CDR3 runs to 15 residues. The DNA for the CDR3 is TGCAGTGCAGCTAGCGGGAGAGAGCCCTACAATGAGCAGTTCTTC. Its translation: CSAASGREPYNEQFF.

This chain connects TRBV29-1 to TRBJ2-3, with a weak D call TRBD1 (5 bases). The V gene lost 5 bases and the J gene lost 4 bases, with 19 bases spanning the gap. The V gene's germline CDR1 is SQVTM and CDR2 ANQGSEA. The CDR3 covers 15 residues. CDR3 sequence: CSVRGGGELPDTQYF. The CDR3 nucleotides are TGCAGCGTTAGGGGCGGCGGAGAGTTACCAGATACGCAGTATTTT.

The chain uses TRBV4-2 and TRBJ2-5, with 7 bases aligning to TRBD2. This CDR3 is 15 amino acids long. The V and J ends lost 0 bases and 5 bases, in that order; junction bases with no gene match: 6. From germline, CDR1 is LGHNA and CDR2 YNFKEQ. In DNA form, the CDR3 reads TGTGCCAGCAGCCAAGAGGGGGAGGGCCATGAGACCCAGTACTTC. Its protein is CASSQEGEGHETQYF.

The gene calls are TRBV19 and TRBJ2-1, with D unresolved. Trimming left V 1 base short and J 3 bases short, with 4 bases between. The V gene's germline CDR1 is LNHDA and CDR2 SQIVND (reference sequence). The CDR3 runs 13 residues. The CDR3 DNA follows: TGTGCCAGTAGTATAGTGATCTACAATGAGCAGTTCTTC. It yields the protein CASSIVIYNEQFF.

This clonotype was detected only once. This chain's CDR3 is CAISESLGLAHEQYF. In DNA form, the CDR3 reads TGTGCCATCAGTGAGTCGTTGGGACTAGCCCACGAGCAGTACTTC. The gene calls are TRBV10-3 and TRBJ2-7; 9 bases line up with TRBD2. The CDR3 runs 15 residues. The V segment lost 0 bases and the J segment 5 bases; nucleotides outside the gene matches: 5. Germline CDR1 reads ENHRY; CDR2 reads SYGVKD.

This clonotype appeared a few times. The CDR3 sequence is CASSPGLGQENIQYF. The CDR3 DNA reads as TGCGCCAGCAGCCCGGGGTTGGGACAGGAAAACATTCAGTACTTC. V gene TRBV4-3 combines with J gene TRBJ2-4; TRBD1 matches at 8 bases. This CDR3 is 15 amino acids long. V was clipped by 4 bases and J by 5 bases; unmatched bases: 7. Germline-derived CDR1 and CDR2 are LGHNA and YSLEER.

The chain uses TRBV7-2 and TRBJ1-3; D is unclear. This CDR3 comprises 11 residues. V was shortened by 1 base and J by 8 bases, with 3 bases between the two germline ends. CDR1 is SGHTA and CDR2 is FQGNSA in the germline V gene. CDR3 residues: CASSLEYTIYF. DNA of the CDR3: TGTGCCAGCAGCTTAGAGTACACCATATATTTT.

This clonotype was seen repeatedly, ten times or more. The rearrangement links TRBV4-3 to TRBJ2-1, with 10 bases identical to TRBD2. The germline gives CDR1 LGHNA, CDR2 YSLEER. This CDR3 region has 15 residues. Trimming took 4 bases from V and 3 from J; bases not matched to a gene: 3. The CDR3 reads CASSRTSGDYNEQFF. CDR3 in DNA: TGCGCCAGCAGCCGGACTAGCGGAGACTACAATGAGCAGTTCTTC.

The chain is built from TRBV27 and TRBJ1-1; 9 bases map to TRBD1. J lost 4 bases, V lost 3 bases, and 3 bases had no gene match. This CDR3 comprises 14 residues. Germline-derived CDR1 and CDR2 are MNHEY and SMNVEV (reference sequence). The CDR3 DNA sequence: TGTGCCAGCAGTTTCAGGACAGGGGTCACTGAAGCTTTCTTT. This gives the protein CASSFRTGVTEAFF.

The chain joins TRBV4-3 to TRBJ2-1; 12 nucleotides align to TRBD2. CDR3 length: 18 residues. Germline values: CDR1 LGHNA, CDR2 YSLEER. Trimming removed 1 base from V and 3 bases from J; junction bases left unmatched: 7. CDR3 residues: CASSQVVTSGRIYNEQFF. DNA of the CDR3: TGCGCCAGCAGCCAAGTTGTCACTAGCGGGAGGATCTACAATGAGCAGTTCTTC.

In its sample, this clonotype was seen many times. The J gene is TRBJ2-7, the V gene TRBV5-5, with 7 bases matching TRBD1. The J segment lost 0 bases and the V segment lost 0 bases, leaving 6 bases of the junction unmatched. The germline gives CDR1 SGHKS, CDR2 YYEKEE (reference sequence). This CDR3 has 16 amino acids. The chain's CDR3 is CASSLDRGFSSYEQYF. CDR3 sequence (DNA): TGTGCCAGCAGCTTGGACAGGGGCTTTAGCTCCTACGAGCAGTACTTC.

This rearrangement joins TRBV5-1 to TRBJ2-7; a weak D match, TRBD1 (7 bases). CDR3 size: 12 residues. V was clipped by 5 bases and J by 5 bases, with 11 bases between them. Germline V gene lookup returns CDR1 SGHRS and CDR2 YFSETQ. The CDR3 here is CASSSGQDEQYF. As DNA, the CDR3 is TGCGCCAGCAGTAGCGGACAGGACGAGCAGTACTTC.

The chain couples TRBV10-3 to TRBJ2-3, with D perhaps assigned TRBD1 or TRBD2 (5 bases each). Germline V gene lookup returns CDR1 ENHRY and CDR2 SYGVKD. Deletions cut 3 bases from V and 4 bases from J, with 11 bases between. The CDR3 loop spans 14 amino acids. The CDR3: CAISDWGYSDTQYF. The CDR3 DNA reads TGTGCCATCAGTGATTGGGGGTACTCAGATACGCAGTATTTT.

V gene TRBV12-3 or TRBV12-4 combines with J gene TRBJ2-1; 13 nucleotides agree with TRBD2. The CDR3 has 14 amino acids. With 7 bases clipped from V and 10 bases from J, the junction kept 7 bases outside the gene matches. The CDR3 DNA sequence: TGTGCCAGCACCGGACTAGCGGGAGCAAGGGAGCAGTTCTTC. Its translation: CASTGLAGAREQFF.

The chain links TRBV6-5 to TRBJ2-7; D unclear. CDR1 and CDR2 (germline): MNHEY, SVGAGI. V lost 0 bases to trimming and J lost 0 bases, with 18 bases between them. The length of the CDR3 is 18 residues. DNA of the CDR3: TGTGCCAGCAGTTACTCGAAACGTAGCCCACGAGTCTCCTACGAGCAGTACTTC. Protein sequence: CASSYSKRSPRVSYEQYF.

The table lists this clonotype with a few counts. CDR3 sequence reads: CASSPNRQPSGLFMNTEAFF. DNA of the CDR3: TGCGCCAGCAGCCCAAACCGCCAGCCGTCAGGACTGTTCATGAACACTGAAGCTTTCTTT. The chain employs TRBV4-3 and TRBJ1-1; D gene uncertain. CDR3 length: 20 residues. Deletions cut 4 bases from V and 0 bases from J, with 27 bases between. Germline loops: CDR1 LGHNA, CDR2 YSLEER.

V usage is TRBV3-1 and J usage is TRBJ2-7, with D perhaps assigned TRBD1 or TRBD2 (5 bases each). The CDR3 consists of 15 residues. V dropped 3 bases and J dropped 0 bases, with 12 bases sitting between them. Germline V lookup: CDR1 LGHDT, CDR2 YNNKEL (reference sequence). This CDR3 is CASSHLGETSYEQYF. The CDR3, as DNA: TGTGCCAGCAGCCACCTGGGGGAGACCTCCTACGAGCAGTACTTC.

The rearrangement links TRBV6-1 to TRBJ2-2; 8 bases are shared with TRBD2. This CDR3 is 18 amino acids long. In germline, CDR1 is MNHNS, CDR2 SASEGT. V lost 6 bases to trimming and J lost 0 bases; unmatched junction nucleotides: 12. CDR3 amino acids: CASSPQSLAGANTGELFF. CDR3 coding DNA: TGTGCCAGCAGCCCCCAGAGCCTAGCGGGCGCGAACACCGGGGAGCTGTTTTTT.

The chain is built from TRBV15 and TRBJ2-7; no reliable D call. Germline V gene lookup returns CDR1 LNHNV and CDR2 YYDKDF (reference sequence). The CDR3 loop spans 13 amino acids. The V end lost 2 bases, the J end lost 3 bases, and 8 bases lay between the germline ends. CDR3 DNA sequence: TGTGCCACCAGCAGATCAGGCTACTACGAGCAGTACTTC. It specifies CATSRSGYYEQYF.

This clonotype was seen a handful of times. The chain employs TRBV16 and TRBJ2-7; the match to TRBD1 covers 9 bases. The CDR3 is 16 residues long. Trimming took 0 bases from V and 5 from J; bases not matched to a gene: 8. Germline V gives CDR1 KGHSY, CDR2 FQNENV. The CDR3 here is CASSQSGQGTAHEQYF. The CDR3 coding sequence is TGTGCCAGCAGCCAATCGGGACAGGGTACAGCCCACGAGCAGTACTTC. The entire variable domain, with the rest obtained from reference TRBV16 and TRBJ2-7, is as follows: GEEVAQTPKHLVRGEGQKAKLYCAPIKGHSYVFWYQQVLKNEFKFLISFQNENVFDETGMPKERFSAKCLPNSPCSLEIQATKLEDSAVYFCASSQSGQGTAHEQYFGPGTRLTVT.